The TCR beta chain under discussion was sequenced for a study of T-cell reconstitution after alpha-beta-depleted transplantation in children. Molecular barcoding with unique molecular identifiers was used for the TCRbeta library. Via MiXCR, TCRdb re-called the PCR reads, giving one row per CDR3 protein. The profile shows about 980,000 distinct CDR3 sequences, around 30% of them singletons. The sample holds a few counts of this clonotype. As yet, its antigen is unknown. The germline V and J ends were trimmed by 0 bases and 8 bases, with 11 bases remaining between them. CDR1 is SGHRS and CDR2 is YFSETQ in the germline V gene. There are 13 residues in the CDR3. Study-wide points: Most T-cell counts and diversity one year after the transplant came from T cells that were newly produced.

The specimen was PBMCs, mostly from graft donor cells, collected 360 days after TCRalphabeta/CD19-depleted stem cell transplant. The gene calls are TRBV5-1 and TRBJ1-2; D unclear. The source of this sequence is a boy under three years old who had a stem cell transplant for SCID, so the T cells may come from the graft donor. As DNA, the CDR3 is TGCGCCAGCAGCTTGGAGGGCAGCCAGGGCTACACCTTC. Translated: CASSLEGSQGYTF.